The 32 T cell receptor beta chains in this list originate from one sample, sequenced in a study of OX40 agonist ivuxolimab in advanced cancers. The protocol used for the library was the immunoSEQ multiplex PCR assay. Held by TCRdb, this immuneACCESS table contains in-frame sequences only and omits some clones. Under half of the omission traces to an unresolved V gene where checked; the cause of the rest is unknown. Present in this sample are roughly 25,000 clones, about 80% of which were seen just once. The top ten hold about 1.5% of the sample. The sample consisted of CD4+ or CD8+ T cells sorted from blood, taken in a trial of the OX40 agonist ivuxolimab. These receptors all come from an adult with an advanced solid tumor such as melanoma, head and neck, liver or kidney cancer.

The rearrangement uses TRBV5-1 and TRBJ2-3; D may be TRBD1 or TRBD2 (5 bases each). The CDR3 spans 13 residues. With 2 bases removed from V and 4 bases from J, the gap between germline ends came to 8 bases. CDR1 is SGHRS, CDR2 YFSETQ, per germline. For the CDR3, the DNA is TGCGCCAGCAGCTTCGAGGGGTCAGATACGCAGTATTTT. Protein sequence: CASSFEGSDTQYF.

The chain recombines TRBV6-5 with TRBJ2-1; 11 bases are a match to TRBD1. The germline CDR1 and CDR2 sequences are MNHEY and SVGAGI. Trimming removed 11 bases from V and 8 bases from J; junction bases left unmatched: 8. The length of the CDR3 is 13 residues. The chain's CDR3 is CAVRTGGRDEQFF. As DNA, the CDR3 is TGTGCCGTGCGGACAGGGGGCAGGGATGAGCAGTTCTTC.

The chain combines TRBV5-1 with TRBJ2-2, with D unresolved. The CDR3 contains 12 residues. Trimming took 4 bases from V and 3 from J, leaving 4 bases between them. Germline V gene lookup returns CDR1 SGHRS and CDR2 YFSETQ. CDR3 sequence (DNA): TGCGCCAGCAGCCTGGACACCGGGGAGCTGTTTTTT. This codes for CASSLDTGELFF.

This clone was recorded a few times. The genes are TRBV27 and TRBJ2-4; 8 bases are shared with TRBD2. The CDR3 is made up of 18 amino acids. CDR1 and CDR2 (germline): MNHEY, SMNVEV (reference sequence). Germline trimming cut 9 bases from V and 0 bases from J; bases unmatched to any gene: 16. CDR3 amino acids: CASAGGNVTVLAKNIQYF. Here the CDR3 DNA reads TGTGCCAGTGCGGGGGGCAACGTTACAGTCCTAGCCAAAAACATTCAGTACTTC.

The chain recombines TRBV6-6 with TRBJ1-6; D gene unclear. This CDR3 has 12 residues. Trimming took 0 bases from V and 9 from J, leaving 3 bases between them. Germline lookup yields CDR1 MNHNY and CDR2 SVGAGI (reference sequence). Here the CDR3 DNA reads TGTGCCAGCAGTTACTCCGGTTCACCCCTCCACTTT. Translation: CASSYSGSPLHF.

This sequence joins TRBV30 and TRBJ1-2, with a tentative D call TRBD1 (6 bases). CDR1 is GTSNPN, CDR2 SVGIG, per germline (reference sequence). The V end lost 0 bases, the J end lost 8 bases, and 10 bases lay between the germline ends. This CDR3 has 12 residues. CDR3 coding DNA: TGTGCCTGGAGTGTCACGGGGGCGGGCTACACCTTC. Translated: CAWSVTGAGYTF.

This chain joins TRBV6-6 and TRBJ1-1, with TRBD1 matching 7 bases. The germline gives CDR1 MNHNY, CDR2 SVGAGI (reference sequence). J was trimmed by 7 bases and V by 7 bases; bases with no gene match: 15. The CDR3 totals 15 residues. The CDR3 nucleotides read TGTGCCAGCACTCACAGGGGCAGGGACGACGGTGAAGCTTTCTTT. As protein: CASTHRGRDDGEAFF.

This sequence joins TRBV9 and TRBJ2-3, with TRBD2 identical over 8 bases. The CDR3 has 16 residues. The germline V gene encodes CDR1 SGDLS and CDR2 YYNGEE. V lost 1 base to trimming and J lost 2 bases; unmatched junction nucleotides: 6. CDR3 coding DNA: TGTGCCAGCAGCGTACCTAGCGGGCGGTTCACAGATACGCAGTATTTT. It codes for CASSVPSGRFTDTQYF.

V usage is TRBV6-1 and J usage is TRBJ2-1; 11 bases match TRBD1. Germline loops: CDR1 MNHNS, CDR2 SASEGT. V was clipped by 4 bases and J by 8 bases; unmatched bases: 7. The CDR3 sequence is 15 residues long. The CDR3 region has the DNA TGTGCCAGCAGTGTCGGACAGGGGGCCTTTGATGAGCAGTTCTTC. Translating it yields CASSVGQGAFDEQFF.

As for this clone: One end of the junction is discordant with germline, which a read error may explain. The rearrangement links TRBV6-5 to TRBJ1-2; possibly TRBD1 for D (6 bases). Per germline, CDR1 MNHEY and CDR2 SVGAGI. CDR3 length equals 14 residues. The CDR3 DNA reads TGTGCCAGCAGCTACGACGGAGGGGGGACGGCGATCCTCTTC. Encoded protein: CASSYDGGGTAILF.

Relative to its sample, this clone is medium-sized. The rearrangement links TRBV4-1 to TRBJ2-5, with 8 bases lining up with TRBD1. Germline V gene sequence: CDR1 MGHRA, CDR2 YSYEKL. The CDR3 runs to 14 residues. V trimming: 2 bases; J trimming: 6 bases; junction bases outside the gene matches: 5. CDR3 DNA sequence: TGCGCCAGCAGCCAACCCGGACAGGGAAAGACCCAGTACTTC. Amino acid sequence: CASSQPGQGKTQYF.

For the CDR3, the DNA is TGTGCCAGCAGCGTAGCGGGTGGGTTCGACGAGCAGTACTTC. This translates into CASSVAGGFDEQYF. The rearrangement uses TRBV9 and TRBJ2-5; unclear D gene. The end of the DNA fits TRBJ2-7 better, so the J call may be wrong. Germline values: CDR1 SGDLS, CDR2 YYNGEE. This CDR3 has 14 residues.

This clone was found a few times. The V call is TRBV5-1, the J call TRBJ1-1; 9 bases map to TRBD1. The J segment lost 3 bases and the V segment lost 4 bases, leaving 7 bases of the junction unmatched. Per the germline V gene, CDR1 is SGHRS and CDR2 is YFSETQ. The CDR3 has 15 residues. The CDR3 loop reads CASSGRTGEDTEAFF. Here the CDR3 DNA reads TGCGCCAGCAGCGGTAGGACAGGGGAGGACACTGAAGCTTTCTTT.

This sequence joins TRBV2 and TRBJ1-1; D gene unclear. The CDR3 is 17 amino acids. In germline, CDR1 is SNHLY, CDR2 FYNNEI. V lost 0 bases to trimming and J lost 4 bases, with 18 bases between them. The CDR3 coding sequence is TGTGCCAGCAGTGAAGCGCTTTTTCCTTTCCGGGGCACTGAAGCTTTCTTT. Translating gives CASSEALFPFRGTEAFF.

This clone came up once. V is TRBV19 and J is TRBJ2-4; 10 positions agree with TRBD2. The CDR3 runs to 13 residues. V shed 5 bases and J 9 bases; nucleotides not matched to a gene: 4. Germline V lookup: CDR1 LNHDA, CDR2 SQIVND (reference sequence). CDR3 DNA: TGTGCCAGTAGTGGTACTAGCGGGGTCATTCAGTACTTC. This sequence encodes CASSGTSGVIQYF.

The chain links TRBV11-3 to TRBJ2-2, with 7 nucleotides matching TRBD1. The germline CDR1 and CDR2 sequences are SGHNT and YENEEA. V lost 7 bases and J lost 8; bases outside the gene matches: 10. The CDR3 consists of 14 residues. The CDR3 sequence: CASTVTGVVGELFF. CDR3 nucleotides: TGTGCCAGCACCGTTACAGGGGTTGTTGGGGAGCTGTTTTTT.

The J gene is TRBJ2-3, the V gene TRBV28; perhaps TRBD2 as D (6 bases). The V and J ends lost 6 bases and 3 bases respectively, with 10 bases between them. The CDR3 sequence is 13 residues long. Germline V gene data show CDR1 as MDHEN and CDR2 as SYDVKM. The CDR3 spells CASREGSTDTQYF. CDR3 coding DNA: TGTGCCAGCAGGGAGGGGTCTACAGATACGCAGTATTTT.

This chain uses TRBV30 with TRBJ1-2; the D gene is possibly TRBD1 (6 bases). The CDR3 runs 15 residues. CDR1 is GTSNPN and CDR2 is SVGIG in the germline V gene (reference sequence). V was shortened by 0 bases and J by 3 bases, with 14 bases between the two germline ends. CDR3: CAWSVRVTGYYGYTF. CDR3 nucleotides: TGTGCCTGGAGTGTAAGGGTGACAGGCTACTATGGCTACACCTTC.

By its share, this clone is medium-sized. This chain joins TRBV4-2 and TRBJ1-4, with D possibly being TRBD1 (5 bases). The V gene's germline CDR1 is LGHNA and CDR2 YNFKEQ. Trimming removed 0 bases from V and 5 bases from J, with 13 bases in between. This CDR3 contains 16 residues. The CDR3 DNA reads TGTGCCAGCAGCCAAGAAGGTGGGGAGGGGAATGAAAAACTGTTTTTT. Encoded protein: CASSQEGGEGNEKLFF.

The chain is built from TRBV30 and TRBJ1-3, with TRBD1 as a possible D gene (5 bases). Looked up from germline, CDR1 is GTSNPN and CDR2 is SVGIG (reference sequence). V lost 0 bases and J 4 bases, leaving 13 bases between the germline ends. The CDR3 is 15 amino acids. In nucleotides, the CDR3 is TGTGCCTGGAGTGTACTAGGGGCAAGAGGAAACACCATATATTTT. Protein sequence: CAWSVLGARGNTIYF.

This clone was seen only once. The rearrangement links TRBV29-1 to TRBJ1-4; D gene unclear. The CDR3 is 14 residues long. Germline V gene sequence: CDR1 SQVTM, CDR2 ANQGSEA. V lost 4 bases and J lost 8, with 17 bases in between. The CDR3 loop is CSVVFRESTEKLFF. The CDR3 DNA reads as TGCAGCGTTGTCTTTAGGGAGTCAACAGAAAAACTGTTTTTT.

The DNA for the CDR3 is TGCAGCGTTGGTGTGGTGGGAGGGGTGGATGGCTACACCTTC. Residues: CSVGVVGGVDGYTF. This chain joins TRBV29-1 and TRBJ1-2; D perhaps matches TRBD1 (5 bases). Trimming pared 4 bases from V and 6 bases from J, leaving 18 bases between. From germline, CDR1 is SQVTM and CDR2 ANQGSEA. The CDR3 is 14 amino acids.

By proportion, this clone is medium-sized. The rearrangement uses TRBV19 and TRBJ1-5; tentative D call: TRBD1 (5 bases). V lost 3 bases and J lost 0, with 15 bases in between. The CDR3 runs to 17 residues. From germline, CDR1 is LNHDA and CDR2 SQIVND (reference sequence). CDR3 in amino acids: CASSIARAKYSNQPQHF. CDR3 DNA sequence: TGTGCCAGTAGTATCGCCAGGGCAAAATATAGCAATCAGCCCCAGCATTTT.

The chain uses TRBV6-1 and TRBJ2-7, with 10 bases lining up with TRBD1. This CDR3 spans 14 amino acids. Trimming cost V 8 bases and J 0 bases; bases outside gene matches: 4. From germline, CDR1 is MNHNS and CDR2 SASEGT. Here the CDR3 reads CASDRGRISYEQYF. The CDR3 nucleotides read TGTGCCAGCGACAGGGGGCGCATCTCCTACGAGCAGTACTTC.

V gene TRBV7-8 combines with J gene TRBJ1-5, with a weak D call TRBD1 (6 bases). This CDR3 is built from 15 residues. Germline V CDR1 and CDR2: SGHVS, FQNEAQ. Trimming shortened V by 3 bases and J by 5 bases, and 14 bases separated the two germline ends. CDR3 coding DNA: TGTGCCAGCAGCTTCGGCAGGGACATCCATCAGCCCCAGCATTTT. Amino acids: CASSFGRDIHQPQHF.

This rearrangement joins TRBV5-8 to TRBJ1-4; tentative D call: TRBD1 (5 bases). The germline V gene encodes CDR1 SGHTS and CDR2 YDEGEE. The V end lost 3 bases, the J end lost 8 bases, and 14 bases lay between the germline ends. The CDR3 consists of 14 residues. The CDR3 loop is CASSYGAAWEKLFF. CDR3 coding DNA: TGTGCCAGCAGCTATGGGGCCGCCTGGGAAAAACTGTTTTTT.

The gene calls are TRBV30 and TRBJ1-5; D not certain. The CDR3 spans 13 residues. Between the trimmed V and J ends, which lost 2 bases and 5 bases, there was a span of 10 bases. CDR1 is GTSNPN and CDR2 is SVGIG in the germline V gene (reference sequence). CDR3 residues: CAWSLRADQPQHF. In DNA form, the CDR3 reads TGTGCCTGGAGTTTAAGGGCTGATCAGCCCCAGCATTTT.

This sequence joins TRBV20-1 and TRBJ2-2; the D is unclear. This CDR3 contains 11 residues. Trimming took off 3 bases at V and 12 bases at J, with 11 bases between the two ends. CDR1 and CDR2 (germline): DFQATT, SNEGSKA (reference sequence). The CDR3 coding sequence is TGCAGTGCTAGCCGAGACTCCCAGCTGTTTTTT. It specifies CSASRDSQLFF.

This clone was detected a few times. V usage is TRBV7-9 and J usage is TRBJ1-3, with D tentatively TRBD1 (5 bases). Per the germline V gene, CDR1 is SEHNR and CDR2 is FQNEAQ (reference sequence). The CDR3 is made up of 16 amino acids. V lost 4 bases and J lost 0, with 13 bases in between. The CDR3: CASSWGTASSGNTIYF. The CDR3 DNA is TGTGCCAGCAGCTGGGGGACGGCGAGCTCTGGAAACACCATATATTTT. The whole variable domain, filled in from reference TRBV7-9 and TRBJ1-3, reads DTGVSQNPRHKITKRGQNVTFRCDPISEHNRLYWYRQTLGQGPEFLTYFQNEAQLEKSRLLSDRFSAERPKGSFSTLEIQRTEQGDSAMYLCASSWGTASSGNTIYFGEGSWLTVV.

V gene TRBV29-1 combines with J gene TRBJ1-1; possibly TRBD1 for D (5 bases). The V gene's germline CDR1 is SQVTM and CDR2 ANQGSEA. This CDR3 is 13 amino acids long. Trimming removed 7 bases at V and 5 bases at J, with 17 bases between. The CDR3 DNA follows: TGCAGCGGTGTCTGGTGGGGGGGGACTGAAGCTTTCTTT. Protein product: CSGVWWGGTEAFF.

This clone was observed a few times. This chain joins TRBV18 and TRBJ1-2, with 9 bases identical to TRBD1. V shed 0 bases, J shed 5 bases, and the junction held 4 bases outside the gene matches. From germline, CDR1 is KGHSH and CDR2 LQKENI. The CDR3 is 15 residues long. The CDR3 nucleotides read TGTGCCAGCTCACCACCAGGGACAGGGAGGTATGGCTACACCTTC. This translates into CASSPPGTGRYGYTF.

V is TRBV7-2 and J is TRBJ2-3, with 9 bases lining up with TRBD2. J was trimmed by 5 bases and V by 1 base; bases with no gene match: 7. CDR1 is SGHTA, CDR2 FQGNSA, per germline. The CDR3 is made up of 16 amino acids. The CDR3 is CASSLDGGGARDTQYF. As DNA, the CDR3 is TGTGCCAGCAGCTTAGACGGCGGGGGGGCCCGAGATACGCAGTATTTT.